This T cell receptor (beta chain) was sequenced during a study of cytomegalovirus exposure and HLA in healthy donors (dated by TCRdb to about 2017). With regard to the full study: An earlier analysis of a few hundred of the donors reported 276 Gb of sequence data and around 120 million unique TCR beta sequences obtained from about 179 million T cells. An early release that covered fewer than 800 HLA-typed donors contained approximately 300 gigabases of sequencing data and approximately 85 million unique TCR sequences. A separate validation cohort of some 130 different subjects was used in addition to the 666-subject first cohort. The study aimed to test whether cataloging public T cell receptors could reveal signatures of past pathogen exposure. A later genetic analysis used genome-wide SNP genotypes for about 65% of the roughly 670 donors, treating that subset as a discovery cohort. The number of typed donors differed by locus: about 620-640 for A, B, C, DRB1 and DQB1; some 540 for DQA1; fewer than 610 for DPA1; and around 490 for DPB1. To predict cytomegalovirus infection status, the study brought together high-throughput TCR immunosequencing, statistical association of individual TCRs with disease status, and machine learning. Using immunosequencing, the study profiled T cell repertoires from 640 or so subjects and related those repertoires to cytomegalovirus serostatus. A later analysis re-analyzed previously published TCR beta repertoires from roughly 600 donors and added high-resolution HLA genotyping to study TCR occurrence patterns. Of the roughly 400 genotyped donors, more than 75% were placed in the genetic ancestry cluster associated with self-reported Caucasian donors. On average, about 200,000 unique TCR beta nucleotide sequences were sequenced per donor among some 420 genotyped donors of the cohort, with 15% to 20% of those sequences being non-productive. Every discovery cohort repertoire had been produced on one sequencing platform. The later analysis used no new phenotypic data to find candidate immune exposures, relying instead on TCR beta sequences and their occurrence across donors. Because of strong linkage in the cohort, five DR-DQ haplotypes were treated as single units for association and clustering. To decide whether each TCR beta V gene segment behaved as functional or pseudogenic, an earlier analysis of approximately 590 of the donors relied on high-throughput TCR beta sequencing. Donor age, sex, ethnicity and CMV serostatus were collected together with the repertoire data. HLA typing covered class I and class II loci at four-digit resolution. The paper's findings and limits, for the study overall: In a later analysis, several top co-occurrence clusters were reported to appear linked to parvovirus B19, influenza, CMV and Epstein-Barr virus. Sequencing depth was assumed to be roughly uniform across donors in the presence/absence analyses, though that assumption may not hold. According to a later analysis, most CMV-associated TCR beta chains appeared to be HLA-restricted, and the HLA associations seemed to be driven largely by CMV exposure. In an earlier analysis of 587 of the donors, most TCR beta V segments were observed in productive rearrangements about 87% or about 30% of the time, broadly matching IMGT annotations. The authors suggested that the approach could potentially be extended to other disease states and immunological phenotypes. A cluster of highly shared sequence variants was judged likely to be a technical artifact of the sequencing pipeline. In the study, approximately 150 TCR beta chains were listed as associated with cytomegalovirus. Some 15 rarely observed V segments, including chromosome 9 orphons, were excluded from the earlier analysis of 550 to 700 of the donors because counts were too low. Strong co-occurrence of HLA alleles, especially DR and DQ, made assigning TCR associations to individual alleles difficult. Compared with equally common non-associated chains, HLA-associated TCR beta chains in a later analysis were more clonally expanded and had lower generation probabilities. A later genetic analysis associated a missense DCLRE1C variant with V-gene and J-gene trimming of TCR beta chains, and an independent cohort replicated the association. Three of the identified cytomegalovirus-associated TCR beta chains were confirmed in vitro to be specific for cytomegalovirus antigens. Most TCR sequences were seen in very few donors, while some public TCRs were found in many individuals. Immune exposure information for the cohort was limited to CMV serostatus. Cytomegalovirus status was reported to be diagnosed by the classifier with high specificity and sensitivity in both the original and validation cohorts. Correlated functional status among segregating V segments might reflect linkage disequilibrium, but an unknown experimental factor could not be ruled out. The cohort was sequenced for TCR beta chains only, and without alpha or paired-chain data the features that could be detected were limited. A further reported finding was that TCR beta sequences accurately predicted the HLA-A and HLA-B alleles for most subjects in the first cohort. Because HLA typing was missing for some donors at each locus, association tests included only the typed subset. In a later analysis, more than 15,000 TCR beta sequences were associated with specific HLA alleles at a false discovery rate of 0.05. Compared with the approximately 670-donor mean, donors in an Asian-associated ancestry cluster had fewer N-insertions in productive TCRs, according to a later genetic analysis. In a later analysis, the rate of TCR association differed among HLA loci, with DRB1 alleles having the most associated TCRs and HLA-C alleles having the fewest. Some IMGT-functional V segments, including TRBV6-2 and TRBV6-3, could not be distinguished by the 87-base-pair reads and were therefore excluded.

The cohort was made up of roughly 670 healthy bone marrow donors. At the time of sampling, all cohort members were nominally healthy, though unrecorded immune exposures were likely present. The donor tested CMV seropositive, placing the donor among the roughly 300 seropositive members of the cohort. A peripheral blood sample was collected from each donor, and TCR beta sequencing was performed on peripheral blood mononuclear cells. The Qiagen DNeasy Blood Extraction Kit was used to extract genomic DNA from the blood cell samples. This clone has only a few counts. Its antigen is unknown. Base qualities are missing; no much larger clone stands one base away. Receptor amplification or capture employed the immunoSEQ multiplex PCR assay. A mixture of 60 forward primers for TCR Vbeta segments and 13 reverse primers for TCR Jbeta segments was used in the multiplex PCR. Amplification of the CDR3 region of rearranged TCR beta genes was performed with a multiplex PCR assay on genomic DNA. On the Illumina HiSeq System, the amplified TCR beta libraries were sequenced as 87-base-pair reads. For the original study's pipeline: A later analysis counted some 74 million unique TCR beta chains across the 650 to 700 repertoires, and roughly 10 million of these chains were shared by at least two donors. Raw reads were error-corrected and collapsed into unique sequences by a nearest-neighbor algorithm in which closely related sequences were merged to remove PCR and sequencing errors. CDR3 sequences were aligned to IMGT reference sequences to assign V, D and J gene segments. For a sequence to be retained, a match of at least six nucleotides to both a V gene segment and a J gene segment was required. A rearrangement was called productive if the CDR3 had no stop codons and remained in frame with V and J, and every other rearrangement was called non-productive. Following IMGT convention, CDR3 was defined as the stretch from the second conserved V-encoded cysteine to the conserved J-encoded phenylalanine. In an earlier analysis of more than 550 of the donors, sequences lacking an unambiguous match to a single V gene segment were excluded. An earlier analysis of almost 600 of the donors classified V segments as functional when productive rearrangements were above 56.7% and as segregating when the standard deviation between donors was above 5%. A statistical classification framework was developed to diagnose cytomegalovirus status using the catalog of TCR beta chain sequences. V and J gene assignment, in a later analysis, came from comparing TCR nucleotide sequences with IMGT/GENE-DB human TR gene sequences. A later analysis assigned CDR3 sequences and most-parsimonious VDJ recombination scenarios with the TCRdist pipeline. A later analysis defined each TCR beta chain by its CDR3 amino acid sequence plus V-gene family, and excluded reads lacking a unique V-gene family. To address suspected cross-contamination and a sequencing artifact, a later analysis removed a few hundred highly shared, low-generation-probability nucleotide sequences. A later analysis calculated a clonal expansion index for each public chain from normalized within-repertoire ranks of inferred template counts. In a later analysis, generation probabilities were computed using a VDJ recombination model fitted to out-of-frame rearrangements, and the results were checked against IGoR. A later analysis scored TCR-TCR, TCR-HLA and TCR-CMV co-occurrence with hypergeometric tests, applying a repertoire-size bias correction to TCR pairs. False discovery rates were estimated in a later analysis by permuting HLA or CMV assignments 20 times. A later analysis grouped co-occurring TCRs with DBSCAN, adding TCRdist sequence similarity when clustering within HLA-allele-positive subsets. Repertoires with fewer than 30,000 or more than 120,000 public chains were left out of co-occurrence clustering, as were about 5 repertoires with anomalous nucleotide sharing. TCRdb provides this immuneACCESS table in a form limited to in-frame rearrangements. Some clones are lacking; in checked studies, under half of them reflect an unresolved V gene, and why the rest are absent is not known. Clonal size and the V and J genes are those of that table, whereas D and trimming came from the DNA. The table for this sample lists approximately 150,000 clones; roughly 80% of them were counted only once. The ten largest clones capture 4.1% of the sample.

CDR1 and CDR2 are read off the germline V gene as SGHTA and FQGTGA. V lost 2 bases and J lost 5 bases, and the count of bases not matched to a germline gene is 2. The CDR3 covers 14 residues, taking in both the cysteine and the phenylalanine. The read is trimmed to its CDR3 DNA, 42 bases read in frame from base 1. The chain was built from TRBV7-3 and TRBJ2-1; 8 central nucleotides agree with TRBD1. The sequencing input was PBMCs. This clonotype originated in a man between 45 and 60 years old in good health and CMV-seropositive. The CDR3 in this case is CASSLGQGNNEQFF. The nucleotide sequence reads TGTGCCAGCAGCTTAGGACAGGGTAACAATGAGCAGTTCTTC.